This entry describes one T cell receptor (beta chain). Its specificity is unknown. These data originate in a study of a mutant IDH1 vaccine in newly diagnosed glioma. The time point is: week 47, end of study. Each vaccine dose was 300 ug of mutant IDH1 20-mer peptide, with topical imiquimod. Germline V gene sequence: CDR1 SGHDN, CDR2 FVKESK. V lost 0 bases and J 4 bases, leaving 5 bases between the germline ends. This CDR3 spans 13 amino acids. Measured with immunoSEQ multiplex PCR; TCRdb has only the in-frame clones, and not every one. The sample yields tens of thousands of clones, about four fifths seen once.

Sequences were derived from PBMCs, sampled from a glioma patient whose treatment included an IDH1 peptide vaccine. This TCR was recovered from a woman aged 45-65 years with glioma. The chain uses TRBV14 and TRBJ2-3; no reliable D call. The CDR3: CASSQERSDTQYF. The CDR3 bases are TGTGCCAGCAGCCAAGAAAGATCAGATACGCAGTATTTT. Full variable domain (rest looked up from reference TRBV14 and TRBJ2-3): EAGVTQFPSHSVIEKGQTVTLRCDPISGHDNLYWYRRVMGKEIKFLLHFVKESKQDESGMPNNRFLAERTGGTYSTLKVQPAELEDSGVYFCASSQERSDTQYFGPGTRLTVL.